This paragraph reports one T cell receptor beta chain. This specimen comes from a study of control samples from healthy donors and cancer patients. The CDR3 length is 17 residues. V lost 1 base to trimming and J lost 9 bases; unmatched junction nucleotides: 9. CDR1 is LGHNT, CDR2 FRNRAP, per germline. Here immunoSEQ multiplex PCR was the method, and the copy in TCRdb shows in-frame clones only, minus some. The table lists approximately 120,000 clones, around 89% of them singletons. J is TRBJ1-6 and V is TRBV12-5; 10 bases are a match to TRBD1. This sequence originates from a woman aged 45 to 65 in good health. Sequenced: blood. The CDR3 sequence: CASGLAVGQGDLSPLHF. The CDR3 bases are TGTGCTAGTGGTTTGGCTGTAGGACAGGGGGATCTTTCACCCCTCCACTTT.